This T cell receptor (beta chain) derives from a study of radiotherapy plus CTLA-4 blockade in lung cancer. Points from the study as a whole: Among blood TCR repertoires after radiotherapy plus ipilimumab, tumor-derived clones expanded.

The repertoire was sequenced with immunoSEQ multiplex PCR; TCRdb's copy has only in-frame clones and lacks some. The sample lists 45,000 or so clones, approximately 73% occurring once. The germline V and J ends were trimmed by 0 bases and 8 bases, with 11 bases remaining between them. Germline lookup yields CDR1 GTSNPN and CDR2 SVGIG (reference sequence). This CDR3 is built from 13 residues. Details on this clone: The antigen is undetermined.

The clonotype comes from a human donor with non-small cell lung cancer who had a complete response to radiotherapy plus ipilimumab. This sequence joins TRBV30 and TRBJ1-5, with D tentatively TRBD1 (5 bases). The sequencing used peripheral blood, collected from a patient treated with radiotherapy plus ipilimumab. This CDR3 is CAWSVGKGKPQHF. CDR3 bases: TGTGCCTGGAGTGTAGGTAAGGGGAAGCCCCAGCATTTT.